This entry lists 21 T cell receptor beta chains sequenced from one sample in a study of blood T cell repertoires in COVID-19. The data were produced by immunoSEQ multiplex PCR, yet TCRdb's version contains in-frame clones alone and is incomplete. The table lists some 67,000 clones, 70% to 90% of them singletons. Sequencing was performed on peripheral blood. The receptors here all came from a woman older than 75 with acute or convalescent COVID-19.

This clone was seen once. The J gene is TRBJ2-1, the V gene TRBV27, with no clear D. CDR1 is MNHEY and CDR2 is SMNVEV in the germline V gene (reference sequence). There are 13 residues in the CDR3. The V and J ends lost 0 bases and 6 bases respectively, with 6 bases between them. For the CDR3, the DNA is TGTGCCAGCAGTTTATCGTACGGCAATGAGCAGTTCTTC. Translating it yields CASSLSYGNEQFF.

The chain couples TRBV6-5 to TRBJ1-1; D ambiguous. Germline CDR1 reads MNHEY; CDR2 reads SVGAGI. This CDR3 has 13 residues. V lost 5 bases and J lost 5, with 12 bases in between. This chain's CDR3 is CASSTGVGTEAFF. The CDR3 DNA reads as TGTGCCAGCAGTACCGGGGTCGGGACTGAAGCTTTCTTT.

The chain combines TRBV6-5 with TRBJ2-5; possibly TRBD2 for D (5 bases). V lost 11 bases to trimming and J lost 7 bases, with 14 bases between them. Germline lookup yields CDR1 MNHEY and CDR2 SVGAGI. The CDR3 consists of 11 residues. The chain's CDR3 is CARGEVGTQYF. In nucleotides, the CDR3 is TGTGCCCGGGGAGAGGTCGGGACCCAGTACTTC.

The V call is TRBV28, the J call TRBJ1-5; the D is unclear. V was clipped by 6 bases and J by 0 bases, with 12 bases between them. Per germline, CDR1 MDHEN and CDR2 SYDVKM. This CDR3 has 15 residues. CDR3: CASSTSGYSNQPQHF. The CDR3 nucleotides are TGTGCCAGCAGCACGTCAGGCTATAGCAATCAGCCCCAGCATTTT.

J is TRBJ2-1 and V is TRBV7-2; D is perhaps TRBD1 (8 bases). CDR1 SGHTA and CDR2 FQGNSA come from the germline V gene. V was cut by 5 bases and J by 4 bases, with 15 bases left in between. The CDR3 length is 15 residues. CDR3 protein: CASSPQGGDYNEQFF. In nucleotides, the CDR3 is TGTGCCAGCAGCCCACAGGGGGGGGATTACAATGAGCAGTTCTTC.

This clone was observed a single time. CDR3 loop: CASSLGTPTTNNEQFF. CDR3 DNA: TGTGCCAGCAGCTTGGGGACTCCAACAACCAACAATGAGCAGTTCTTC. This sequence joins TRBV5-4 and TRBJ2-1; maybe TRBD2 (5 bases). The germline V gene encodes CDR1 SGHNT and CDR2 YYREEE (reference sequence). Trimming took off 0 bases at V and 5 bases at J, with 15 bases between the two ends. The CDR3 runs 16 residues.

The V gene is TRBV27, the J gene TRBJ1-5; the D is unclear. CDR3 length equals 15 residues. Trimming took 0 bases from V and 3 from J, leaving 9 bases between them. The germline CDR1 and CDR2 sequences are MNHEY and SMNVEV (reference sequence). CDR3 bases: TGTGCCAGCAGTTTATCGGGAGGGCTCAATCAGCCCCAGCATTTT. This encodes CASSLSGGLNQPQHF.

The chain couples TRBV2 to TRBJ2-5, with 7 bases matching TRBD1. Germline CDR1 SNHLY, CDR2 FYNNEI. The CDR3 length is 14 residues. V lost 1 base, J lost 2 bases, and 1 base stayed unmatched. In DNA, the CDR3 is TGTGCCAGCAGTGAAGTGGACAGGCAAGAGACCCAGTACTTC. It specifies CASSEVDRQETQYF.

The V and J genes are TRBV7-9 and TRBJ2-1, with 7 bases lining up with TRBD2. Germline V gives CDR1 SEHNR, CDR2 FQNEAQ (reference sequence). CDR3 length: 17 amino acids. After removal of 0 bases from V and 4 bases from J, the junction contained 9 bases not matched to a gene. Here the CDR3 reads CASSLALTSPLYNEQFF. CDR3 bases: TGTGCCAGCAGCTTAGCCCTGACTAGCCCCCTTTACAATGAGCAGTTCTTC.

The chain employs TRBV5-1 and TRBJ2-2, with D possibly being TRBD2 (5 bases). Trimming shortened V by 1 base and J by 6 bases, and 13 bases separated the two germline ends. Germline V gene sequence: CDR1 SGHRS, CDR2 YFSETQ. The CDR3 runs 15 residues. The CDR3 bases are TGCGCCAGCAGCTTGATCCCCGGGGTATCCGGGGAGCTGTTTTTT. Protein: CASSLIPGVSGELFF.

The chain employs TRBV6-1 and TRBJ2-3, with D maybe TRBD2 (5 bases). Trimming removed 0 bases from V and 0 bases from J, with 10 bases in between. The CDR3 has 16 residues. Germline CDR1 and CDR2: MNHNS and SASEGT. CDR3 nucleotides: TGTGCCAGCAGTGAAGCGCTCCTAGCTAGCACAGATACGCAGTATTTT. Amino acid sequence: CASSEALLASTDTQYF.

The chain recombines TRBV2 with TRBJ1-3; no definite D call. Germline V gene lookup returns CDR1 SNHLY and CDR2 FYNNEI. CDR3 size: 12 residues. Trimming pared 3 bases from V and 4 bases from J, leaving 4 bases between. The DNA of the CDR3 is TGTGCCAGCAGTGAGGCCGGAAACACCATATATTTT. Amino acid sequence: CASSEAGNTIYF.

The chain recombines TRBV5-6 with TRBJ1-5; unclear D gene. Germline values: CDR1 SGHDT, CDR2 YYEEEE. This CDR3 has 15 amino acids. V lost 3 bases and J lost 2, with 12 bases in between. The CDR3 DNA reads as TGTGCCAGCAGCTCCTCGGGGTCGGGCAATCAGCCCCAGCATTTT. Translation gives CASSSSGSGNQPQHF.

This clone was seen a single time. The chain uses TRBV28 and TRBJ1-2; D unresolved. Per germline, CDR1 MDHEN and CDR2 SYDVKM. Trimming removed 8 bases at V and 4 bases at J, with 14 bases between. There are 13 residues in the CDR3. This chain's CDR3 is CASSSGKTYGYTF. For the CDR3, the DNA is TGTGCCAGCTCCTCGGGGAAGACCTATGGCTACACCTTC.

The rearrangement uses TRBV7-8 and TRBJ1-2; a possible D gene is TRBD1 (6 bases). The CDR3 extends over 13 amino acids. Looked up from germline, CDR1 is SGHVS and CDR2 is FQNEAQ. Trimming removed 2 bases from V and 13 bases from J, with 17 bases in between. CDR3 sequence (DNA): TGTGCCAGCAGCTTACACGCAGGGGCTGCAGTCACCTTC. It is translated as CASSLHAGAAVTF.

The gene calls are TRBV19 and TRBJ2-1, with 11 bases lining up with TRBD1. The CDR3 runs to 17 residues. V lost 5 bases to trimming and J lost 6 bases; unmatched junction nucleotides: 12. CDR1 LNHDA and CDR2 SQIVND come from the germline V gene (reference sequence). The CDR3 region is CASSVYLGTGGSNEQFF. The CDR3 nucleotides read TGTGCCAGTAGTGTATACCTCGGGACAGGGGGTTCCAATGAGCAGTTCTTC.

V gene TRBV6-5 combines with J gene TRBJ1-1; a possible D gene is TRBD1 (5 bases). CDR3 length equals 14 residues. CDR1 is MNHEY and CDR2 is SVGAGI in the germline V gene. V dropped 6 bases and J dropped 1 base, with 12 bases sitting between them. Here the CDR3 reads CASSRAQRNTEAFF. As DNA, the CDR3 is TGTGCCAGCAGCAGGGCCCAAAGGAACACTGAAGCTTTCTTT.

The chain combines TRBV10-3 with TRBJ1-1; D gene unclear. CDR1 is ENHRY, CDR2 SYGVKD, per germline. This CDR3 has 15 residues. The V end was cut by 2 bases, the J end by 4 bases, with 14 bases between. The CDR3 DNA reads TGTGCCATCAGTGAGGCTACAGTGCTGCCCACTGAAGCTTTCTTT. Translation: CAISEATVLPTEAFF.

This chain links TRBV4-1 with TRBJ1-2, with D tentatively TRBD1 (5 bases). Germline values: CDR1 MGHRA, CDR2 YSYEKL. V lost 4 bases to trimming and J lost 8 bases, with 20 bases between them. The CDR3 totals 15 residues. The CDR3 here is CASSLPGSGVEGYTF. The CDR3 nucleotides are TGCGCCAGCAGCCTCCCAGGGAGCGGGGTTGAAGGCTACACCTTC.

This chain connects TRBV11-2 to TRBJ2-7; 15 bases align to TRBD2. Germline lookup yields CDR1 SGHAT and CDR2 FQNNGV. The CDR3 runs 18 residues. V lost 1 base, J lost 5 bases, and 9 bases stayed unmatched. The CDR3 reads CASSLGGGLAGGRNEQYF. In DNA form, the CDR3 reads TGTGCCAGCAGCTTAGGGGGGGGACTAGCGGGAGGAAGGAACGAGCAGTACTTC. Based on the CDR3 plus reference TRBV11-2 and TRBJ2-7, the full variable domain is EAGVAQSPRYKIIEKRQSVAFWCNPISGHATLYWYQQILGQGPKLLIQFQNNGVVDDSQLPKDRFSAERLKGVDSTLKIQPAKLEDSAVYLCASSLGGGLAGGRNEQYFGPGTRLTVT.

This clone was detected once. The V gene is TRBV18, the J gene TRBJ1-5, with D unclear. CDR1 is KGHSH and CDR2 is LQKENI in the germline V gene. This CDR3 has 15 amino acids. Trimming took 6 bases from V and 2 from J, leaving 14 bases between them. The CDR3 loop reads CASSDQGGGNQPQHF. CDR3 bases: TGTGCCAGCTCGGATCAAGGCGGCGGCAATCAGCCCCAGCATTTT.